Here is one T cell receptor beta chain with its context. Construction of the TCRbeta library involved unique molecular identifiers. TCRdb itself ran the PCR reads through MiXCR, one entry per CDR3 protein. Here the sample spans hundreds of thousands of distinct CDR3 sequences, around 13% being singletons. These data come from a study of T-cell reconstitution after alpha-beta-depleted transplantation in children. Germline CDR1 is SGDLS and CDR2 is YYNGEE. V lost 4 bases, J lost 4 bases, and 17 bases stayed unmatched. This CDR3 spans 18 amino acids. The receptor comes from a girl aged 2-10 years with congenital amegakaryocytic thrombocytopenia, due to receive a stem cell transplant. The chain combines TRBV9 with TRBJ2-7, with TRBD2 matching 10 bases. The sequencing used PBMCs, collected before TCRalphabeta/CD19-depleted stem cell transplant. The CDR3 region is CASSPTPWTSGELYEQYF. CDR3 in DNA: TGTGCCAGCAGCCCAACGCCCTGGACTAGCGGAGAACTTTACGAGCAGTACTTC.